This T cell receptor beta chain emerged from a study of cytomegalovirus exposure and HLA in healthy donors. Study-wide findings and caveats: First-cohort TCR clusters were later found to tend to co-occur in the approximately 110 validation repertoires. CMV antigen specificity was confirmed in vitro for a few CMV-associated chains. Reports credit the classifier with highly specific, highly sensitive diagnosis of cytomegalovirus status.

TCRdb's table, derived via immunoSEQ multiplex PCR, lists solely in-frame clones and lacks some. This sample yields some 110,000 clones, of which roughly nine tenths are seen a single time; 4% belongs to the top ten. The trim removed 6 bases at V and 0 bases at J, leaving 7 bases unmatched. The length of the CDR3 is 16 residues. Germline V gene sequence: CDR1 LNHNV, CDR2 YYDKDF (reference sequence). Among the 110 or so subjects of the validation cohort, separate from the roughly 730-subject first cohort, were the donors. Comments on this clone: No antigen is known for it.

Material: PBMCs. The receptor's source is a woman younger than 35 in good health and CMV-seropositive. This chain connects TRBV15 to TRBJ1-5; 8 nucleotides agree with TRBD1. CDR3 in amino acids: CATRGDRMYSNQPQHF. Here the CDR3 DNA reads TGTGCCACCAGGGGGGACAGGATGTATAGCAATCAGCCCCAGCATTTT.